This T cell receptor beta chain was recorded in a study of cytomegalovirus exposure and HLA in healthy donors (dated by TCRdb to between 2016 and 2019). About the investigation overall: According to an earlier analysis of several hundred of the donors, some 180 million T cells yielded 90 million to 140 million unique TCR beta sequences and approximately 280 Gb of sequence data. The study was designed to test whether signatures of past pathogen exposure could be identified by cataloging public T cell receptors. Donor age, sex, ethnicity and CMV serostatus were compiled alongside the repertoire data. To study patterns of TCR occurrence, a later analysis re-analyzed previously published TCR beta repertoires from 650 to 750 donors and added high-resolution HLA genotyping. The number of typed donors differed by locus: 629-630 for A, B, C, DRB1 and DQB1; approximately 520 for DQA1; approximately 600 for DPA1; and around 490 for DPB1. Both class I and class II loci were covered by HLA typing, at four-digit resolution. Across some 400 genotyped donors of the cohort, an average of approximately 200,000 unique TCR beta nucleotide sequences per donor were sequenced, and around 19% of those sequences were non-productive. Of the 300 to 500 genotyped donors, less than 85% were placed in the genetic ancestry cluster associated with self-reported Caucasian donors. Roughly five DR-DQ haplotypes were handled as single units for association and clustering, since linkage in the cohort was strong. Besides the first cohort of under 700 subjects, a separate validation cohort made up of around 120 different subjects was used. In the later analysis, no new phenotypic data were used to find candidate immune exposures; instead, reliance was placed on TCR beta sequences and their occurrence across donors. In a later genetic analysis, genome-wide SNP genotypes for about 55% of the roughly 700 donors were used, and that subset was treated as a discovery cohort. The study used immunosequencing to profile the T cell repertoires of 666 subjects and linked those repertoires to cytomegalovirus serostatus. High-throughput TCR immunosequencing, statistical association of individual TCRs with disease status, and machine learning were combined to predict cytomegalovirus infection status. An early release that covered some 630 HLA-typed donors contained approximately 320 gigabases of sequencing data and about 84 million unique TCR sequences. All discovery cohort repertoires had been generated on a single sequencing platform. An earlier analysis of roughly 580 of the donors used high-throughput TCR beta sequencing to judge whether each TCR beta V gene segment behaved as functional or pseudogenic.

The receptor library was made with the immunoSEQ multiplex PCR assay. The multiplex PCR relied on a mix of 60 forward primers for TCR Vbeta segments and 13 reverse primers for TCR Jbeta segments. Amplification of the CDR3 region of rearranged TCR beta genes was performed with a multiplex PCR assay on genomic DNA. The amplified TCR beta libraries were sequenced on the Illumina HiSeq System as 87-base-pair reads. In the paper's pipeline: A later analysis counted about 82 million unique TCR beta chains across the 690 or so repertoires, and about 10 million of these chains were shared by at least two donors. A nearest-neighbor algorithm error-corrected the raw reads and collapsed the reads into unique sequences, merging closely related sequences to remove PCR and sequencing errors. To assign V, D and J gene segments, CDR3 sequences were aligned to IMGT reference sequences. For a sequence to be retained, a match of at least six nucleotides to both a V gene segment and a J gene segment was required. A rearrangement was called productive if the CDR3 had no stop codons and remained in frame with V and J, and every other rearrangement was called non-productive. CDR3 was defined by IMGT convention, running from the second conserved V-encoded cysteine to the conserved J-encoded phenylalanine. In an earlier analysis of around 570 of the donors, sequences lacking an unambiguous match to a single V gene segment were excluded. In an earlier analysis of several hundred of the donors, V segments were called functional above 56.7% productive rearrangements and were called segregating when the between-donor standard deviation exceeded 5%. A statistical classification framework was built for diagnosing cytomegalovirus status from the catalog of TCR beta chain sequences. In a later analysis, V and J genes were assigned by comparing TCR nucleotide sequences against IMGT/GENE-DB human TR gene sequences. In a later analysis, CDR3 sequences and most-parsimonious VDJ recombination scenarios were assigned using the TCRdist pipeline. In a later analysis, every TCR beta chain was defined by the combination of its CDR3 amino acid sequence and its V-gene family, and reads without a unique V-gene family were dropped. To address suspected cross-contamination and a sequencing artifact, a later analysis removed under 600 highly shared, low-generation-probability nucleotide sequences. In a later analysis, a clonal expansion index for each public chain was calculated from normalized within-repertoire ranks of inferred template counts. A later analysis computed generation probabilities with a VDJ recombination model fitted to out-of-frame rearrangements, and checked the results against IGoR. Hypergeometric tests were used in a later analysis to score TCR-TCR, TCR-HLA and TCR-CMV co-occurrence, with a repertoire-size bias correction applied to the TCR pairs. To estimate false discovery rates, a later analysis permuted the HLA or CMV assignments 20 times. In a later analysis, co-occurring TCRs were grouped with DBSCAN, and TCRdist sequence similarity was added when clustering was performed within HLA-allele-positive subsets. Co-occurrence clustering excluded repertoires with fewer than 30,000 or more than 120,000 public chains, plus five with anomalous nucleotide sharing. Entries here come from immuneACCESS through TCRdb and include only in-frame sequences with V and J called. Some clones fail to appear in such tables; in the studies checked, an unresolved V gene covers under half of the shortfall, and the cause of the remainder is unknown. The V and J calls and clone size come from that table; D and trimming were worked out from the DNA. This sample has over 50,000 clones in its table, and about 69% of those were observed once. In total, the top ten clones hold approximately 35% of the sample.

The study at large found these results: The 87-base-pair reads could not distinguish some IMGT-functional V segments, including TRBV6-2 and TRBV6-3, so those segments were excluded. The classifier was reported to diagnose cytomegalovirus status with high specificity and sensitivity in both the original cohort and the validation cohort. Most CMV-associated TCR beta chains appeared to be HLA-restricted in a later analysis, and the HLA associations seemed to be driven largely by CMV exposure. Most TCR sequences were observed very rarely across donors, whereas some public TCRs were present in many individuals. At a false discovery rate of 0.05, a later analysis linked 15,000 to 20,000 TCR beta sequences to specific HLA alleles. A cluster of highly shared sequence variants was judged likely to represent a technical artifact of the sequencing pipeline. According to a later analysis, parvovirus B19, influenza, CMV and Epstein-Barr virus appeared linked to several top co-occurrence clusters. The authors suggested that the approach could potentially be extended to other disease states and immunological phenotypes. Because HLA typing was unavailable for some donors at each locus, only the typed subset was used in association tests. This cohort had only TCR beta chains sequenced, and the lack of alpha or paired-chain data limited which features could be detected. The presence/absence analyses assumed that sequencing depth was roughly uniform across donors, and that assumption may not be true. Linkage disequilibrium might explain the correlated functional status among segregating V segments, but an unknown experimental factor could not be excluded. Three of the identified cytomegalovirus-associated TCR beta chains were confirmed in vitro to be specific for cytomegalovirus antigens. A further reported finding was that TCR beta sequences accurately predicted the HLA-A and HLA-B alleles for most subjects in the first cohort. In an earlier analysis of over 550 of the donors, most TCR beta V segments were observed in productive rearrangements about 90% or about 30% of the time, broadly matching IMGT annotations. Compared with equally common non-associated chains, HLA-associated TCR beta chains in a later analysis were more clonally expanded and had lower generation probabilities. In a later analysis, the rate of TCR association differed among HLA loci, with DRB1 alleles having the most associated TCRs and HLA-C alleles having the fewest. The study gave a list of over 150 TCR beta chains associated with cytomegalovirus. For the cohort, immune exposure information was limited to CMV serostatus. According to a later genetic analysis, donors in an Asian-associated ancestry cluster had fewer N-insertions in productive TCRs than the roughly 670-donor mean. Seventeen rarely observed V segments, including chromosome 9 orphons, were excluded from the earlier analysis of approximately 500 of the donors because counts were too low. In a later genetic analysis, a missense DCLRE1C variant was associated with V-gene and J-gene trimming of TCR beta chains, and the association was replicated in an independent cohort. When HLA alleles, especially DR and DQ, strongly co-occurred, TCR associations were difficult to assign to individual alleles.

Remarks on this clone: No antigen is known for it. Per-nucleotide qualities are absent, and no much larger clonotype sits a single base away.

The CDR3 has 14 amino acids, counting the end cysteine and phenylalanine. Left in the record is the CDR3 DNA by itself, 42 bases read in frame from the first base. The germline V gene encodes CDR1 MNHNS and CDR2 SASEGT. V is shortened by 7 bases, J by 4 bases, and the region joining them spans 13 bases. The cohort was made up of under 800 healthy bone marrow donors. At the time of sampling, every cohort member was nominally healthy, though immune exposures that went unrecorded were likely present. The donor tested CMV seropositive, placing the donor among the 289 seropositive members of the cohort. A peripheral blood sample was collected from each donor, and TCR beta sequencing was performed on peripheral blood mononuclear cells. The Qiagen DNeasy Blood Extraction Kit was used to extract genomic DNA from the blood cell samples.

The chain is made from TRBV6-1 and TRBJ1-4; a confident D gene designation cannot be given. The source is a man between 35 and 55 years old in good health and CMV-seropositive. The sequenced sample was PBMCs. DNA sequence: TGTGCCAGCACCCTGGACGGGGATAATGAAAAACTGTTTTTT. It codes for CASTLDGDNEKLFF.